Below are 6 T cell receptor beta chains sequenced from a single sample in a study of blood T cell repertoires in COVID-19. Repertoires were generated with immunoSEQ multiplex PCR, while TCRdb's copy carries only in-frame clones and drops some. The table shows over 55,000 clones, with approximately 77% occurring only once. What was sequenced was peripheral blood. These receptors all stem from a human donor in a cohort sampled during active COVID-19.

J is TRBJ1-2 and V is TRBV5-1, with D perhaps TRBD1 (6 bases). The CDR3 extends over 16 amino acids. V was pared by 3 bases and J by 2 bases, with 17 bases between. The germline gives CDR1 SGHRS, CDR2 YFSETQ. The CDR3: CASSSSTGAKNYGYTF. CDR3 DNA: TGCGCCAGCAGCTCTTCGACAGGCGCCAAAAACTATGGCTACACCTTC.

CDR3 region: CASSPAVRNTEAFF. In DNA form, the CDR3 reads TGTGCCAGCTCACCGGCGGTCCGTAACACTGAAGCTTTCTTT. The J gene is TRBJ1-1, the V gene TRBV18; D call uncertain. Trimming cost V 3 bases and J 2 bases, with 10 bases left between them. The CDR3 length is 14 residues. The V gene's germline CDR1 is KGHSH and CDR2 LQKENI. Full variable domain (remainder filled in from reference TRBV18 and TRBJ1-1): NAGVMQNPRHLVRRRGQEARLRCSPMKGHSHVYWYRQLPEEGLKFMVYLQKENIIDESGMPKERFSAEFPKEGPSILRIQQVVRGDSAAYFCASSPAVRNTEAFFGQGTRLTVV.

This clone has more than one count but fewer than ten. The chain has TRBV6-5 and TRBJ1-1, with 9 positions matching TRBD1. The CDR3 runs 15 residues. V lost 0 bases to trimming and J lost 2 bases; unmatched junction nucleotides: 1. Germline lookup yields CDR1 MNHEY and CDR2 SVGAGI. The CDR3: CASSYSGQGNTEAFF. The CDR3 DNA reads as TGTGCCAGCAGTTACTCGGGACAGGGAAACACTGAAGCTTTCTTT.

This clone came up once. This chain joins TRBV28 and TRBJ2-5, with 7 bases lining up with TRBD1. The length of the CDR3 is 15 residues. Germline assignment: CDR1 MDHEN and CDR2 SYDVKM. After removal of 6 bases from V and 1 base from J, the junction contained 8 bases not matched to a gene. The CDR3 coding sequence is TGTGCCAGCAGATCGACAGGGCCCCTCCAAGAGACCCAGTACTTC. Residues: CASRSTGPLQETQYF. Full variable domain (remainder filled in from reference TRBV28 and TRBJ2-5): DVKVTQSSRYLVKRTGEKVFLECVQDMDHENMFWYRQDPGLGLRLIYFSYDVKMKEKGDIPEGYSVSREKKERFSLILESASTNQTSMYLCASRSTGPLQETQYFGPGTRLLVL.

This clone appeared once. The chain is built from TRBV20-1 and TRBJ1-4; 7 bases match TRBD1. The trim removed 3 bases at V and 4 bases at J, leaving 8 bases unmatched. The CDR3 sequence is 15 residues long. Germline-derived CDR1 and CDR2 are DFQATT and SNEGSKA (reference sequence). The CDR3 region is CSASSVGTDNEKLFF. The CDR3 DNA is TGCAGTGCTAGTTCAGTGGGGACAGATAATGAAAAACTGTTTTTT.

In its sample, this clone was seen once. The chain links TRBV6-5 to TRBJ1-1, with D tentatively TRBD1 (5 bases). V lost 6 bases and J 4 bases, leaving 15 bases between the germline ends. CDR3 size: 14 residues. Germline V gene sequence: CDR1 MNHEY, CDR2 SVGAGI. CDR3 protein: CASSFAGQGTEAFF. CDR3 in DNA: TGTGCCAGCAGCTTCGCGGGGCAAGGCACTGAAGCTTTCTTT.